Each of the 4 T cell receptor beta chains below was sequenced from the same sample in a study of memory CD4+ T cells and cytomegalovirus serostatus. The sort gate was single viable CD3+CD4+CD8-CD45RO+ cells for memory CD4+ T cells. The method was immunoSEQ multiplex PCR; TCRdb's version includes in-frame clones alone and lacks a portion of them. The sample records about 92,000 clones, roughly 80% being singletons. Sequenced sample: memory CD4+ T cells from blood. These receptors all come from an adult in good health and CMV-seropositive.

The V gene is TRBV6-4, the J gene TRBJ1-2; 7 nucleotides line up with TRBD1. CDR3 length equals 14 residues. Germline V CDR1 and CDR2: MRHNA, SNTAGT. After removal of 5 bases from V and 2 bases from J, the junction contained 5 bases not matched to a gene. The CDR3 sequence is CASSPDRTNYGYTF. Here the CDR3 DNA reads TGTGCCAGCAGTCCGGACAGGACCAACTATGGCTACACCTTC.

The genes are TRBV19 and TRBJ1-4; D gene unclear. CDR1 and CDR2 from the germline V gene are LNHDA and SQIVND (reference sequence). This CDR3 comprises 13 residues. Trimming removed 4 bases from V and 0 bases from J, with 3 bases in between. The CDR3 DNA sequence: TGTGCCAGTAGTAGGGCAACTAATGAAAAACTGTTTTTT. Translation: CASSRATNEKLFF.

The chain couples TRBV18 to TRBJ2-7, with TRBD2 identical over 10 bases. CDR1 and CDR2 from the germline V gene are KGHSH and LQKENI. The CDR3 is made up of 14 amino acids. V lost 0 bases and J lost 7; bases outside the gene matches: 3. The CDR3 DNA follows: TGTGCCAGCTCACCACCGGCTAGCGGGAGAGAGCAGTACTTC. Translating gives CASSPPASGREQYF.

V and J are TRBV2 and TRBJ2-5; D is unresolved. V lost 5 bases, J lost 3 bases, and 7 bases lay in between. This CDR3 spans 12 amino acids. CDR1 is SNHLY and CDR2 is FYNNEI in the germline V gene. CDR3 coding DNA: TGTGCCAGCAGTTATACAAAAGAGACCCAGTACTTC. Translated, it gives CASSYTKETQYF.